These 25 T cell receptor beta chains came from one sample sequenced in a study of B cell selection in AIRE deficiency. Conventional CD4 T cells were sorted as CD4+CD127+ cells. Using immunoSEQ multiplex PCR, the repertoire was profiled, and TCRdb retains in-frame clones only, with some absent. The sample lists approximately 25,000 clones, 95% to 96% seen once, with 0.24% in the top ten. The sequenced sample consisted of CD4+CD127+ conventional T cells sorted from PBMCs. The source of these receptors is a human donor in good health.

The V and J genes are TRBV6-6 and TRBJ1-1; no reliable D call. CDR1 is MNHNY, CDR2 SVGAGI, per germline (reference sequence). With 8 bases removed from V and 0 bases from J, the gap between germline ends came to 19 bases. The CDR3 contains 16 residues. The CDR3 here is CASPLPGSFMNTEAFF. DNA of the CDR3: TGTGCCAGCCCCCTCCCTGGCAGCTTCATGAACACTGAAGCTTTCTTT.

This clone was observed a single time. The chain recombines TRBV27 with TRBJ1-6; no firm D call. CDR3 length equals 16 residues. In germline, CDR1 is MNHEY, CDR2 SMNVEV (reference sequence). Trimming took off 2 bases at V and 5 bases at J, with 13 bases between the two ends. The CDR3 loop is CASSLRPPFNNSPLHF. The CDR3 coding sequence is TGTGCCAGCAGTTTACGCCCTCCTTTCAATAATTCACCCCTCCACTTT.

This clone was recorded only once. In DNA, the CDR3 is TGTGCCAGCAGCTCGACAGGGGATTCACCCCTCCACTTT. This encodes CASSSTGDSPLHF. The J gene is TRBJ1-6, the V gene TRBV7-6; 8 nucleotides line up with TRBD1. Germline V CDR1 and CDR2: SGHVS, FNYEAQ. V shed 4 bases, J shed 8 bases, and the junction held 1 base outside the gene matches. The CDR3 is 13 amino acids.

V usage is TRBV19 and J usage is TRBJ2-3; no clear D gene. This CDR3 is built from 15 residues. Germline values: CDR1 LNHDA, CDR2 SQIVND (reference sequence). V was cut by 0 bases and J by 0 bases, with 7 bases left in between. CDR3 protein: CASSIDRASTDTQYF. DNA for the CDR3: TGTGCCAGTAGTATAGATAGGGCTAGCACAGATACGCAGTATTTT.

The rearrangement joins TRBV29-1 to TRBJ2-3; D assignment may be TRBD1 or TRBD2 (5 bases each). This CDR3 comprises 14 residues. The V end was cut by 8 bases, the J end by 0 bases, with 15 bases between. CDR1 is SQVTM and CDR2 is ANQGSEA in the germline V gene. CDR3 sequence (DNA): TGCAGCACTGGGGGAAAATTTAGCACAGATACGCAGTATTTT. It is translated as CSTGGKFSTDTQYF.

The chain carries TRBV7-2 and TRBJ2-5; D unresolved. Germline CDR1 reads SGHTA; CDR2 reads FQGNSA. The CDR3 is made up of 11 amino acids. Trimming removed 3 bases at V and 4 bases at J, with 3 bases between. In nucleotides, the CDR3 is TGTGCCAGCAGCTTGATAGAGACCCAGTACTTC. It encodes CASSLIETQYF.

V is TRBV6-1 and J is TRBJ2-7; unclear D gene. V was pared by 6 bases and J by 3 bases, with 15 bases between. The length of the CDR3 is 14 residues. CDR1 MNHNS and CDR2 SASEGT come from the germline V gene. CDR3 DNA: TGTGCCAGCAGCAATCGACACCGAGGCTACGAGCAGTACTTC. Translation: CASSNRHRGYEQYF.

J is TRBJ1-2 and V is TRBV10-3, with D possibly matching TRBD1 (6 bases). The V end was cut by 2 bases, the J end by 8 bases, with 9 bases between. The CDR3 extends over 12 amino acids. CDR1 is ENHRY, CDR2 SYGVKD, per germline. CDR3 bases: TGTGCCATCAGTGAGGACAGGCAAGGCTACACCTTC. Protein product: CAISEDRQGYTF.

The chain has TRBV1 and TRBJ1-6; the tabulated D call, TRBD1, remains unverified against the DNA. TRBV1 is flagged as a pseudogene. The CDR3 loop spans 15 amino acids. CDR3 coding DNA: TGCACCAGCAGCCTATGGACAGGGAATAATTCACCCCTCCACTTT. Translating it yields CTSSLWTGNNSPLHF.

The chain uses TRBV18 and TRBJ2-3; D perhaps matches TRBD1 (5 bases). Trimming left V 1 base short and J 2 bases short, with 10 bases between. CDR1 KGHSH and CDR2 LQKENI come from the germline V gene. There are 15 residues in the CDR3. CDR3 in amino acids: CASSPQGFVTDTQYF. The CDR3 DNA reads TGTGCCAGCTCACCACAGGGGTTCGTCACAGATACGCAGTATTTT.

The chain uses TRBV4-1 and TRBJ2-3; 16 bases line up with TRBD2. The J segment lost 3 bases and the V segment lost 2 bases, leaving 17 bases of the junction unmatched. This CDR3 is built from 22 residues. Germline CDR1 reads MGHRA; CDR2 reads YSYEKL. This CDR3 reads CASSQSPLGLAGGPKPTDTQYF. The CDR3, as DNA: TGCGCCAGCAGCCAATCACCCCTGGGACTAGCGGGGGGGCCGAAGCCTACAGATACGCAGTATTTT.

This rearrangement joins TRBV11-1 to TRBJ1-3; D not resolved. Trimming shortened V by 4 bases and J by 4 bases, and 2 bases separated the two germline ends. Germline CDR1 reads SGHAT; CDR2 reads FQDESV (reference sequence). The CDR3 loop spans 11 amino acids. CDR3 sequence: CASSSGNTIYF. The CDR3 DNA sequence: TGTGCCAGCAGCTCGGGAAACACCATATATTTT.

The genes are TRBV5-5 and TRBJ2-1; tentative D call: TRBD2 (7 bases). The CDR3 length is 15 residues. V was trimmed by 4 bases and J by 8 bases, leaving 19 bases between them. The V gene's germline CDR1 is SGHKS and CDR2 YYEKEE (reference sequence). As DNA, the CDR3 is TGTGCCAGCAGCCCACTAGCGAGGGGGTCTTATGAGCAGTTCTTC. Its translation: CASSPLARGSYEQFF. Full variable domain (rest looked up from reference TRBV5-5 and TRBJ2-1): DAGVTQSPTHLIKTRGQQVTLRCSPISGHKSVSWYQQVLGQGPQFIFQYYEKEERGRGNFPDRFSARQFPNYSSELNVNALLLGDSALYLCASSPLARGSYEQFFGPGTRLTVL.

The CDR3 region is CASSLERNSYNEQFF. CDR3 sequence (DNA): TGTGCCAGCAGCCTCGAGCGGAACTCCTACAATGAGCAGTTCTTC. The rearrangement joins TRBV6-1 to TRBJ2-1; maybe TRBD2 (5 bases). The CDR3 is 15 residues long. Trimming pared 6 bases from V and 0 bases from J, leaving 12 bases between. The germline V gene encodes CDR1 MNHNS and CDR2 SASEGT.

J is TRBJ1-3 and V is TRBV2; no clear D. Germline V gene lookup returns CDR1 SNHLY and CDR2 FYNNEI. Trimming pared 3 bases from V and 0 bases from J, leaving 9 bases between. The CDR3 length is 15 residues. The CDR3 protein is CASSDRSNSGNTIYF. The DNA for the CDR3 is TGTGCCAGCAGTGATCGGTCCAACTCTGGAAACACCATATATTTT.

The chain recombines TRBV19 with TRBJ1-5, with a possible D match to TRBD1 (6 bases). Looked up from germline, CDR1 is LNHDA and CDR2 is SQIVND (reference sequence). The V gene lost 9 bases and the J gene lost 0 bases, with 12 bases spanning the gap. CDR3 length: 14 residues. As DNA, the CDR3 is TGTGCCAGCCACAGGGCTTATAGCAATCAGCCCCAGCATTTT. Its translation: CASHRAYSNQPQHF.

CDR3 sequence: CASSGSGTPDTGELFF. The CDR3 DNA reads TGTGCCAGCAGCGGATCCGGGACCCCTGACACCGGGGAGCTGTTTTTT. The V gene is TRBV7-8, the J gene TRBJ2-2; D tentatively fits TRBD1 or TRBD2 (5 bases each). CDR3 length: 16 residues. The V gene's germline CDR1 is SGHVS and CDR2 FQNEAQ. V was shortened by 5 bases and J by 3 bases, with 16 bases between the two germline ends.

The chain links TRBV11-3 to TRBJ2-2, with 7 bases lining up with TRBD2. This CDR3 region has 16 residues. The trim removed 0 bases at V and 8 bases at J, leaving 9 bases unmatched. Germline V lookup: CDR1 SGHNT, CDR2 YENEEA. This CDR3 is CASSLDFAGVEGELFF. The CDR3, as DNA: TGTGCCAGCAGCTTAGATTTCGCGGGAGTGGAAGGGGAGCTGTTTTTT. The variable domain in full, completed from reference TRBV11-3 and TRBJ2-2, reads EAGVVQSPRYKIIEKKQPVAFWCNPISGHNTLYWYLQNLGQGPELLIRYENEEAVDDSQLPKDRFSAERLKGVDSTLKIQPAELGDSAVYLCASSLDFAGVEGELFFGEGSRLTVL.

The J gene is TRBJ2-3, the V gene TRBV19; D is unclear. The CDR3 covers 16 residues. Per germline, CDR1 LNHDA and CDR2 SQIVND (reference sequence). Trimming took 10 bases from V and 1 from J, leaving 21 bases between them. The CDR3 here is CATYGRGGRGTDTQYF. Written as DNA, the CDR3 is TGTGCCACCTATGGAAGAGGTGGGCGAGGCACAGATACGCAGTATTTT.

This clone occurred once. The V call is TRBV29-1, the J call TRBJ2-1; 7 positions agree with TRBD1. With 2 bases clipped from V and 8 bases from J, the junction kept 3 bases outside the gene matches. The CDR3 is 12 amino acids. CDR1 is SQVTM, CDR2 ANQGSEA, per germline. The CDR3 region is CSVERGRDEQFF. DNA for the CDR3: TGCAGCGTTGAAAGGGGGCGGGATGAGCAGTTCTTC.

The chain recombines TRBV7-2 with TRBJ1-2; D not certain. This CDR3 contains 12 residues. Germline lookup yields CDR1 SGHTA and CDR2 FQGNSA. The V and J ends lost 1 base and 6 bases respectively, with 6 bases between them. The CDR3 DNA follows: TGTGCCAGCAGCTTAGACACGGATGGCTACACCTTC. This codes for CASSLDTDGYTF.

This clone has just one count. The rearrangement joins TRBV18 to TRBJ2-1, with TRBD2 identical over 10 bases. Germline V gene sequence: CDR1 KGHSH, CDR2 LQKENI. After removal of 4 bases from V and 3 bases from J, the junction contained 3 bases not matched to a gene. The CDR3 is made up of 15 amino acids. The CDR3 region has the DNA TGTGCCAGCTCACGTGGACTAGCGGTCTACAATGAGCAGTTCTTC. Protein: CASSRGLAVYNEQFF.

The gene calls are TRBV2 and TRBJ2-2; D possibly corresponds to TRBD2 (6 bases). The CDR3 extends over 15 amino acids. The V end was cut by 5 bases, the J end by 6 bases, with 16 bases between. In germline, CDR1 is SNHLY, CDR2 FYNNEI. The CDR3, as DNA: TGTGCCAGCAGTCCCTTCGGGGTAGCGGCCGGGGAGCTGTTTTTT. It codes for CASSPFGVAAGELFF.

The rearrangement uses TRBV5-4 and TRBJ1-3, with no clear D. V lost 4 bases, J lost 0 bases, and 17 bases lay in between. Germline CDR1 SGHNT, CDR2 YYREEE (reference sequence). The CDR3 runs to 17 residues. CDR3 nucleotide sequence: TGTGCCAGCAGCCCCCTCGGTTCGGCCAGCTCTGGAAACACCATATATTTT. Translating it yields CASSPLGSASSGNTIYF.

The DNA of the CDR3 is TGTGCCAGCAGCTTGGCCCCCCACAGGGTCGGTACTGAAGCTTTCTTT. This sequence encodes CASSLAPHRVGTEAFF. The chain carries TRBV5-7 and TRBJ1-1; TRBD1 is a possible D gene (6 bases). TRBV5-7 is an open reading frame whose function is uncertain. V was clipped by 0 bases and J by 5 bases, with 17 bases between them. The CDR3 runs 16 residues.